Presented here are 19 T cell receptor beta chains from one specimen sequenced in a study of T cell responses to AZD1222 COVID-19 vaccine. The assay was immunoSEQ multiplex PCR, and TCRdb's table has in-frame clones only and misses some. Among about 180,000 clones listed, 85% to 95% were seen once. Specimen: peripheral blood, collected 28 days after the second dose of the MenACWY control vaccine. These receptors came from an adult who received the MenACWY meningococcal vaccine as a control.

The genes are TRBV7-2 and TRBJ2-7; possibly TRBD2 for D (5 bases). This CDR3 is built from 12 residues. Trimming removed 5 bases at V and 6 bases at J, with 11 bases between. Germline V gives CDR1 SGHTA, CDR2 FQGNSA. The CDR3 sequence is CASSRARGEQYF. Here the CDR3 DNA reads TGTGCCAGCAGCCGCGCCCGGGGCGAGCAGTACTTC. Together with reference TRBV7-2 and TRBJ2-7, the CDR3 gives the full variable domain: GAGVSQSPSNKVTEKGKDVELRCDPISGHTALYWYRQSLGQGLEFLIYFQGNSAPDKSGLPSDRFSAERTGGSVSTLTIQRTQQEDSAVYLCASSRARGEQYFGPGTRLTVT.

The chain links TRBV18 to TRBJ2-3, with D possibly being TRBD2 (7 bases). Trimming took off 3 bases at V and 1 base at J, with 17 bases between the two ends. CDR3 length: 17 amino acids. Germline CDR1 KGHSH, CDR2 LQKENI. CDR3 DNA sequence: TGTGCCAGCTCACCGACCCTGGGGGGGCGCGGCACAGATACGCAGTATTTT. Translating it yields CASSPTLGGRGTDTQYF.

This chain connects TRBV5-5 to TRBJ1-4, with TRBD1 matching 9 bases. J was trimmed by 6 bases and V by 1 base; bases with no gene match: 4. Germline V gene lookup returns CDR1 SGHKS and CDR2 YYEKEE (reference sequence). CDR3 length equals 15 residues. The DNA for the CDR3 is TGTGCCAGCAGCTTGTTACAGGGGGCGTATGAAAAACTGTTTTTT. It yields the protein CASSLLQGAYEKLFF.

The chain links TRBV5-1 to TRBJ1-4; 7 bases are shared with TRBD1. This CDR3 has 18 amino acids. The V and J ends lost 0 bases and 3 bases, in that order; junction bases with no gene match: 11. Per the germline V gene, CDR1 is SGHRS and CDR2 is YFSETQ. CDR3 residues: CASSLGQGLGSANEKLFF. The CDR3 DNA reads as TGCGCCAGCAGCTTGGGACAGGGTTTGGGATCAGCTAATGAAAAACTGTTTTTT.

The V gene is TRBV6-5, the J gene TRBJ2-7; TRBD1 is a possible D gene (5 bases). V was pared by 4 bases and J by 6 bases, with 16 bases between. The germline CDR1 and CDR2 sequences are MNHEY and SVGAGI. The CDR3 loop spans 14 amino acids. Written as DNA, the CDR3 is TGTGCCAGCAGTTTTAGACAGAGAACGAGCGAGCAGTACTTC. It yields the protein CASSFRQRTSEQYF.

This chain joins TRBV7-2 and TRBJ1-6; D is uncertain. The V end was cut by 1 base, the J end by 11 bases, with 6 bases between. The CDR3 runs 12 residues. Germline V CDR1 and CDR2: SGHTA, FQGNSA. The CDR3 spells CASSLDMTPLHF. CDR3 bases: TGTGCCAGCAGCTTAGATATGACACCCCTCCACTTT.

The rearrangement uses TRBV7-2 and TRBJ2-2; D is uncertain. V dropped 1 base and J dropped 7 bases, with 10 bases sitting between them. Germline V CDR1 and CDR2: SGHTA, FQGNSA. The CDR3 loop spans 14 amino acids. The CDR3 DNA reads TGTGCCAGCAGCTTAGTTTTCCGAGGCGGGGAGCTGTTTTTT. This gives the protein CASSLVFRGGELFF.

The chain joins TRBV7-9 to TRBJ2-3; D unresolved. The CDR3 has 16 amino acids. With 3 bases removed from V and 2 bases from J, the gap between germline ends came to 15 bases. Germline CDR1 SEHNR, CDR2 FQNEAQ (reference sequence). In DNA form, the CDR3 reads TGTGCCAGCAGCTTGGGCCAAGCGCCGATCACAGATACGCAGTATTTT. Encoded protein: CASSLGQAPITDTQYF.

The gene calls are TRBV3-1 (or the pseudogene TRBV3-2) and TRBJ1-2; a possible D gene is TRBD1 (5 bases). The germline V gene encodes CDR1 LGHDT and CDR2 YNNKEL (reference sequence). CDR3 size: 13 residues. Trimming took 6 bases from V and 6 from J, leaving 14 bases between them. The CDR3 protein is CASSLQGTHGYTF. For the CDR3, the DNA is TGTGCCAGCAGTCTGCAGGGTACCCATGGCTACACCTTC.

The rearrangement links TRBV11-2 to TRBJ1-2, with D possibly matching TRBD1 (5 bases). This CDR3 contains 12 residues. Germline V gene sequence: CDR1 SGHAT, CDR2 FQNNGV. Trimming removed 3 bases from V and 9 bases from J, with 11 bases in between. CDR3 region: CASSLADSSYTF. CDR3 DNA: TGTGCCAGCAGCTTGGCAGACAGCAGCTACACCTTC. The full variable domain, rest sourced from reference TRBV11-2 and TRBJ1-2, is EAGVAQSPRYKIIEKRQSVAFWCNPISGHATLYWYQQILGQGPKLLIQFQNNGVVDDSQLPKDRFSAERLKGVDSTLKIQPAKLEDSAVYLCASSLADSSYTFGSGTRLTVV.

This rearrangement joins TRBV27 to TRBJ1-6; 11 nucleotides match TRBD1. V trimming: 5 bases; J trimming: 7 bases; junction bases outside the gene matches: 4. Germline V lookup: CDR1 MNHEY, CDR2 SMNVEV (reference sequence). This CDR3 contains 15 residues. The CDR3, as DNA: TGTGCCAGCAGTCCCGGGACAGGGGGGAATTCACCCCTCCACTTT. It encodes CASSPGTGGNSPLHF.

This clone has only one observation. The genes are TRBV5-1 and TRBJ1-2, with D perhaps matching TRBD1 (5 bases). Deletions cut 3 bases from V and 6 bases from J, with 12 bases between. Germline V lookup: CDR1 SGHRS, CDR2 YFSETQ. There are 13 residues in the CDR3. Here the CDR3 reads CASSSFGGDGYTF. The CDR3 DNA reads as TGCGCCAGCAGCTCGTTTGGGGGGGATGGCTACACCTTC.

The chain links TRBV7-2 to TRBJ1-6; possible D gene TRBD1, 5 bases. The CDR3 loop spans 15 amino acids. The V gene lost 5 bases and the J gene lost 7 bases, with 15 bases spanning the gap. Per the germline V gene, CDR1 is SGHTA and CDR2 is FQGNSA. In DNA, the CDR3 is TGTGCCAGCAGCCCCCATGGGGGTAACAATTCACCCCTCCACTTT. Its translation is CASSPHGGNNSPLHF. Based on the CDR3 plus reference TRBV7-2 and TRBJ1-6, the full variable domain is GAGVSQSPSNKVTEKGKDVELRCDPISGHTALYWYRQSLGQGLEFLIYFQGNSAPDKSGLPSDRFSAERTGGSVSTLTIQRTQQEDSAVYLCASSPHGGNNSPLHFGNGTRLTVT.

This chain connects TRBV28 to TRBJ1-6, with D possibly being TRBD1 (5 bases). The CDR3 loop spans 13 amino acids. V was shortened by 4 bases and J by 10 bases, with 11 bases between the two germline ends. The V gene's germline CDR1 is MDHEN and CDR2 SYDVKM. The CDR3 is CASSSRRDSPLHF. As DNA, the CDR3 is TGTGCCAGCAGTTCCAGGAGGGACTCACCCCTCCACTTT.

The CDR3, as DNA: TGCGCCAGCAGCCCCGGGACGTTTCAAGGTCAGCCCCAGCATTTT. Its protein product is CASSPGTFQGQPQHF. V and J are TRBV5-1 and TRBJ1-5; possible D gene TRBD1, 5 bases. This CDR3 spans 15 amino acids. With 4 bases removed from V and 6 bases from J, the gap between germline ends came to 17 bases. Germline V gene data show CDR1 as SGHRS and CDR2 as YFSETQ.

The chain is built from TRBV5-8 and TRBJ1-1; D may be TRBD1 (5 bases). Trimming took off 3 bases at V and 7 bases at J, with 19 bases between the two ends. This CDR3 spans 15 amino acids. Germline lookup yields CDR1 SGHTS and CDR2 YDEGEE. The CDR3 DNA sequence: TGTGCCAGCAGCTCCCCCTGGGGGAGTCTGGTTGAAGCTTTCTTT. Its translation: CASSSPWGSLVEAFF.

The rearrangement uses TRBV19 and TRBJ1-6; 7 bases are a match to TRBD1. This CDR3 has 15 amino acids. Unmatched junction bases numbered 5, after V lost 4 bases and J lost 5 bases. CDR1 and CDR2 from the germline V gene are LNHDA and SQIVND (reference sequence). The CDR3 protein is CASSKDRSDNSPLHF. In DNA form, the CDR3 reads TGTGCCAGTAGTAAGGACAGGTCAGATAATTCACCCCTCCACTTT.

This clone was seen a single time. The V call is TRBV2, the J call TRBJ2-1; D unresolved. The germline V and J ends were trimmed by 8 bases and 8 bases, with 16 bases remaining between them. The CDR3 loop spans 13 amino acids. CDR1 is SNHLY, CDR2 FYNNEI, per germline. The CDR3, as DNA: TGTGCCAGCCTGGCAGAGGTTGCGGATGAGCAGTTCTTC. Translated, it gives CASLAEVADEQFF.

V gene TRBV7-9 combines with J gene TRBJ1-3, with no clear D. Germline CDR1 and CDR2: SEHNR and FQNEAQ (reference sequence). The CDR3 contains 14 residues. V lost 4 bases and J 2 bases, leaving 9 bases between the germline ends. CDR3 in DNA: TGTGCCAGCAGCTCGTCGGGGACTGGAAACACCATATATTTT. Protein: CASSSSGTGNTIYF.